Sequencing of this T cell receptor (beta chain) was carried out in a study of technical replicates of blood from a handful of donors. In germline, CDR1 is KGHSH, CDR2 LQKENI. Losses at the gene ends were 5 bases for V and 3 bases for J; bases not matched to a gene: 7. The CDR3 covers 14 residues. Method: immunoSEQ multiplex PCR; TCRdb's copy keeps in-frame clones and lacks some. The table records about 100,000 clones, 96% of them present only once. V gene TRBV18 combines with J gene TRBJ2-7; TRBD1 matches at 7 bases. The TCR originated in a human donor in good health. The source material was T cells isolated from PBMCs. CDR3 loop: CASSTGQSVYEQYF. CDR3 nucleotides: TGTGCCAGCTCAACGGGACAGTCGGTCTACGAGCAGTACTTC.